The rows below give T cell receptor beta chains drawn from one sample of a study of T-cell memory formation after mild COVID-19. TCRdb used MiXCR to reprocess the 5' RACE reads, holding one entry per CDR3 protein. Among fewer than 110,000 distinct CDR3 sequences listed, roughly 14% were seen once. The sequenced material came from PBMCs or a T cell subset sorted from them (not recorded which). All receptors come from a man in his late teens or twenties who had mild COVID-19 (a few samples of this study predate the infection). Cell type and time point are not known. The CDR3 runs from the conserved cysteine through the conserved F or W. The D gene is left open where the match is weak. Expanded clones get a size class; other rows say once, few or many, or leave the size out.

CDR3 protein: CASSFGARTYTDTQYF; CDR3 DNA: TGTGCCAGCAGTTTCGGGGCTAGGACCTACACAGATACGCAGTATTTT; J gene: TRBJ2-3; V gene: TRBV28; clone size: -; D gene: -; CDR3 length: 16
CDR3 protein: CASTRYGHVNTEAFF; CDR3 DNA: TGTGCCAGCACACGATATGGTCACGTGAACACTGAAGCTTTCTTT; J gene: TRBJ1-1; V gene: TRBV12-3/TRBV12-4; clone size: -; D gene: -; CDR3 length: 15
CDR3 protein: CASSFRFTGRPEAFF; CDR3 DNA: TGTGCCAGCAGTTTCCGGTTCACAGGGCGCCCTGAAGCTTTCTTT; J gene: TRBJ1-1; V gene: TRBV28; clone size: once; D gene: -; CDR3 length: 15
CDR3 protein: CASSLYRGINTEAFF; CDR3 DNA: TGTGCCAGCAGCTTATATCGGGGGATAAACACTGAAGCTTTCTTT; J gene: TRBJ1-1; V gene: TRBV7-8; clone size: -; D gene: -; CDR3 length: 15
CDR3 protein: CSVAASGYTF; CDR3 DNA: TGCAGCGTGGCAGCATCTGGCTACACCTTC; J gene: TRBJ1-2; V gene: TRBV29-1; clone size: -; D gene: -; CDR3 length: 10
CDR3 protein: CSASLPDPETQYF; CDR3 DNA: TGCAGTGCTAGTCTTCCAGATCCGGAGACCCAGTACTTC; J gene: TRBJ2-5; V gene: TRBV20-1; clone size: many; D gene: -; CDR3 length: 13
CDR3 protein: CASSLGVHQPQHF; CDR3 DNA: TGTGCCAGCAGTTTGGGGGTTCACCAGCCCCAGCATTTT; J gene: TRBJ1-5; V gene: TRBV28; clone size: few; D gene: -; CDR3 length: 13
CDR3 protein: CASSVSPAVSTEAFF; CDR3 DNA: TGTGCCAGCAGCGTTTCTCCGGCGGTTAGCACTGAAGCTTTCTTT; J gene: TRBJ1-1; V gene: TRBV9; clone size: -; D gene: -; CDR3 length: 15
CDR3 protein: CASSLFESSSTDTQYF; CDR3 DNA: TGCGCCAGCAGCTTGTTTGAAAGCTCTAGCACAGATACGCAGTATTTT; J gene: TRBJ2-3; V gene: TRBV5-1; clone size: -; D gene: -; CDR3 length: 16
CDR3 protein: CASSLLSGSGGPWKTQYF; CDR3 DNA: TGTGCCAGCAGCTTACTTTCGGGTAGCGGGGGGCCCTGGAAGACCCAGTACTTC; J gene: TRBJ2-5; V gene: TRBV7-2; clone size: -; D gene: TRBD2; CDR3 length: 18
CDR3 protein: CASTSGSNTEAFF; CDR3 DNA: TGCGCCAGTACATCCGGGAGCAACACTGAAGCTTTCTTT; J gene: TRBJ1-1; V gene: TRBV10-2; clone size: few; D gene: -; CDR3 length: 13
CDR3 protein: CASSRPSSPLHF; CDR3 DNA: TGTGCCAGCAGTAGGCCGAGTTCACCCCTCCACTTT; J gene: TRBJ1-6; V gene: TRBV12-3/TRBV12-4; clone size: few; D gene: -; CDR3 length: 12
CDR3 protein: CSAGPEGIEAFF; CDR3 DNA: TGCAGTGCTGGCCCCGAGGGGATTGAAGCTTTCTTT; J gene: TRBJ1-1; V gene: TRBV20-1; clone size: few; D gene: -; CDR3 length: 12
CDR3 protein: CASSLESEQYF; CDR3 DNA: TGTGCTAGCAGCCTGGAGTCCGAGCAGTACTTC; J gene: TRBJ2-7; V gene: TRBV7-7; clone size: -; D gene: -; CDR3 length: 11
CDR3 protein: CASAGTGAYGANVLTF; CDR3 DNA: TGTGCCAGCGCCGGGACAGGGGCTTATGGGGCCAACGTCCTGACTTTC; J gene: TRBJ2-6; V gene: TRBV6-2/TRBV6-3; clone size: -; D gene: TRBD1; CDR3 length: 16
CDR3 protein: CASSLSRGGIQYF; CDR3 DNA: TGCGCCAGCAGCCTGAGCCGAGGGGGCATTCAGTACTTC; J gene: TRBJ2-4; V gene: TRBV4-1; clone size: few; D gene: -; CDR3 length: 13
CDR3 protein: CASSLVGVTTYEQYF; CDR3 DNA: TGTGCCAGCAGCTTAGTCGGGGTCACCACCTACGAGCAGTACTTC; J gene: TRBJ2-7; V gene: TRBV7-8; clone size: few; D gene: -; CDR3 length: 15
CDR3 protein: CSAAQRNEQFF; CDR3 DNA: TGCAGTGCGGCCCAGCGCAATGAGCAGTTCTTC; J gene: TRBJ2-1; V gene: TRBV20-1; clone size: -; D gene: -; CDR3 length: 11
CDR3 protein: CASSSNLETYQETQYF; CDR3 DNA: TGTGCCAGCAGCTCGAACCTCGAGACTTACCAAGAGACCCAGTACTTC; J gene: TRBJ2-5; V gene: TRBV5-6; clone size: few; D gene: -; CDR3 length: 16
CDR3 protein: CATSEAGEETQYF; CDR3 DNA: TGTGCCACCAGCGAAGCGGGGGAAGAGACCCAGTACTTC; J gene: TRBJ2-5; V gene: TRBV24-1; clone size: -; D gene: TRBD2; CDR3 length: 13
CDR3 protein: CASSLRTQETQYF; CDR3 DNA: TGTGCCAGCAGCTTACGTACTCAAGAGACCCAGTACTTC; J gene: TRBJ2-5; V gene: TRBV7-6; clone size: many; D gene: -; CDR3 length: 13
CDR3 protein: CASSTQQGELFF; CDR3 DNA: TGCGCCAGCAGCACCCAACAGGGGGAGCTGTTTTTT; J gene: TRBJ2-2; V gene: TRBV5-1; clone size: many; D gene: -; CDR3 length: 12
CDR3 protein: CASRSRGSKNIQYF; CDR3 DNA: TGTGCCAGTCGAAGCAGGGGTTCCAAAAACATTCAGTACTTC; J gene: TRBJ2-4; V gene: TRBV2; clone size: few; D gene: -; CDR3 length: 14
CDR3 protein: CASRGLRGDNSPLHF; CDR3 DNA: TGCGCCAGCAGGGGTTTGAGAGGGGATAATTCACCCCTCCACTTT; J gene: TRBJ1-6; V gene: TRBV4-1; clone size: -; D gene: -; CDR3 length: 15
CDR3 protein: CASSLAEMETEAFF; CDR3 DNA: TGTGCCAGCAGCTTAGCGGAGATGGAGACTGAAGCTTTCTTT; J gene: TRBJ1-1; V gene: TRBV7-6; clone size: -; D gene: -; CDR3 length: 14
CDR3 protein: CASRADREAYEQYF; CDR3 DNA: TGTGCCAGCAGGGCGGACAGGGAGGCTTACGAGCAGTACTTC; J gene: TRBJ2-7; V gene: TRBV12-3/TRBV12-4; clone size: few; D gene: TRBD1; CDR3 length: 14
CDR3 protein: CASSYLSGAVRDTQYF; CDR3 DNA: TGTGCCAGCAGCTACCTTTCGGGGGCAGTAAGGGATACGCAGTATTTT; J gene: TRBJ2-3; V gene: TRBV6-5; clone size: many; D gene: -; CDR3 length: 16
CDR3 protein: CASSLGGTSSYNEQFF; CDR3 DNA: TGCGCCAGCAGCTTGGGGGGGACGAGCTCCTACAATGAGCAGTTCTTC; J gene: TRBJ2-1; V gene: TRBV5-1; clone size: -; D gene: -; CDR3 length: 16
CDR3 protein: CASSLAYGGGGTDTQYF; CDR3 DNA: TGTGCCAGCAGCTTAGCGTACGGGGGCGGTGGCACAGATACGCAGTATTTT; J gene: TRBJ2-3; V gene: TRBV7-9; clone size: -; D gene: -; CDR3 length: 17
CDR3 protein: CASRGAVQDTQYF; CDR3 DNA: TGCGCCAGCAGGGGAGCGGTCCAAGACACCCAGTACTTC; J gene: TRBJ2-5; V gene: TRBV5-1; clone size: many; D gene: -; CDR3 length: 13
CDR3 protein: CASSPTLTGSDGYTF; CDR3 DNA: TGTGCCAGCAGCCCGACCCTGACAGGGTCGGATGGCTACACCTTC; J gene: TRBJ1-2; V gene: TRBV6-5; clone size: few; D gene: TRBD1; CDR3 length: 15
CDR3 protein: CASRPDRLLDTQYF; CDR3 DNA: TGTGCCAGCAGACCGGATCGTTTGTTAGATACGCAGTATTTT; J gene: TRBJ2-3; V gene: TRBV6-2/TRBV6-3; clone size: few; D gene: -; CDR3 length: 14
CDR3 protein: CASSLSSGGNQPQHF; CDR3 DNA: TGTGCCAGCAGTTTATCGTCAGGGGGCAATCAGCCCCAGCATTTT; J gene: TRBJ1-5; V gene: TRBV27; clone size: -; D gene: -; CDR3 length: 15
CDR3 protein: CASSLGLGTDYGYTF; CDR3 DNA: TGTGCCAGCAGCCTTGGGTTGGGTACTGACTATGGCTACACCTTC; J gene: TRBJ1-2; V gene: TRBV4-2; clone size: few; D gene: -; CDR3 length: 15
CDR3 protein: CASSMGTVETQYF; CDR3 DNA: TGTGCCAGTAGTATGGGGACAGTAGAGACCCAGTACTTC; J gene: TRBJ2-5; V gene: TRBV19; clone size: -; D gene: TRBD1; CDR3 length: 13
CDR3 protein: CASSLAGINQPQHF; CDR3 DNA: TGTGCCAGCAGCTTAGCGGGGATCAATCAGCCCCAGCATTTT; J gene: TRBJ1-5; V gene: TRBV7-9; clone size: few; D gene: -; CDR3 length: 14
CDR3 protein: CASSYQSTGVVGYTF; CDR3 DNA: TGTGCCAGCAGTTACCAATCAACAGGGGTTGTCGGCTACACCTTC; J gene: TRBJ1-2; V gene: TRBV6-6; clone size: few; D gene: TRBD1; CDR3 length: 15
CDR3 protein: CASSTPTQETQYF; CDR3 DNA: TGTGCCAGCAGTACGCCGACACAAGAGACCCAGTACTTC; J gene: TRBJ2-5; V gene: TRBV12-3/TRBV12-4; clone size: many; D gene: -; CDR3 length: 13
CDR3 protein: CASSVQLAGDFETQYF; CDR3 DNA: TGTGCCAGCAGCGTACAGCTAGCGGGGGATTTTGAGACCCAGTACTTC; J gene: TRBJ2-5; V gene: TRBV9; clone size: few; D gene: TRBD2; CDR3 length: 16
CDR3 protein: CASSPRVSFYGYTF; CDR3 DNA: TGTGCCAGCAGCCCCAGGGTTTCCTTCTATGGCTACACCTTC; J gene: TRBJ1-2; V gene: TRBV7-9; clone size: few; D gene: -; CDR3 length: 14
CDR3 protein: CSARDPGEGGVYGYTF; CDR3 DNA: TGCAGTGCTAGAGATCCCGGCGAGGGAGGAGTCTATGGCTACACCTTC; J gene: TRBJ1-2; V gene: TRBV20-1; clone size: -; D gene: -; CDR3 length: 16
CDR3 protein: CASSLIPRKDTEAFF; CDR3 DNA: TGTGCCAGCAGCTTAATCCCTAGGAAGGACACTGAAGCTTTCTTT; J gene: TRBJ1-1; V gene: TRBV5-4; clone size: -; D gene: -; CDR3 length: 15
CDR3 protein: CASSHISGGAEETQYF; CDR3 DNA: TGTGCCAGCAGCCACATTAGCGGGGGGGCCGAAGAGACCCAGTACTTC; J gene: TRBJ2-5; V gene: TRBV3-1; clone size: -; D gene: TRBD2; CDR3 length: 16
CDR3 protein: CASSQAGGHQPQHF; CDR3 DNA: TGCGCCAGCAGCCAAGCAGGCGGTCATCAGCCCCAGCATTTT; J gene: TRBJ1-5; V gene: TRBV4-1; clone size: -; D gene: -; CDR3 length: 14
CDR3 protein: CASSRGLAEYEQYF; CDR3 DNA: TGTGCCAGCAGCCGGGGACTAGCGGAGTACGAGCAGTACTTC; J gene: TRBJ2-7; V gene: TRBV3-1; clone size: once; D gene: TRBD2; CDR3 length: 14
CDR3 protein: CASSLRPVRAYNEQFF; CDR3 DNA: TGTGCCAGCAGTTTACGGCCCGTCAGAGCCTACAATGAGCAGTTCTTC; J gene: TRBJ2-1; V gene: TRBV12-3/TRBV12-4; clone size: -; D gene: -; CDR3 length: 16
CDR3 protein: CASRRSYNEQFF; CDR3 DNA: TGTGCCAGCAGGAGGTCGTACAATGAGCAGTTCTTC; J gene: TRBJ2-1; V gene: TRBV12-3/TRBV12-4; clone size: few; D gene: -; CDR3 length: 12
CDR3 protein: CASSRSEIGGGEQYF; CDR3 DNA: TGTGCCAGTAGCCGTTCGGAGATCGGAGGGGGCGAGCAGTACTTC; J gene: TRBJ2-7; V gene: TRBV19; clone size: few; D gene: -; CDR3 length: 15
CDR3 protein: CASRVRSYEQYF; CDR3 DNA: TGCGCCAGCCGTGTTAGGTCCTACGAGCAGTACTTC; J gene: TRBJ2-7; V gene: TRBV4-3; clone size: few; D gene: -; CDR3 length: 12